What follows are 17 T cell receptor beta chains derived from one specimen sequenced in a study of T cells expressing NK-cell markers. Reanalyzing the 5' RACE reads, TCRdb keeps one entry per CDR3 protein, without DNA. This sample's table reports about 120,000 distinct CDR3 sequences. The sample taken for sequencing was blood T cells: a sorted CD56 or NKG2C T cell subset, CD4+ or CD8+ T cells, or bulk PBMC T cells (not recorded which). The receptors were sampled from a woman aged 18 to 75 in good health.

The CDR3 region is CASSLGPGASYGYTF. This rearrangement joins TRBV12-3 or TRBV12-4 to TRBJ1-2; TCRdb's D gene call, TRBD1, goes unchecked for lack of DNA. This CDR3 contains 15 residues.

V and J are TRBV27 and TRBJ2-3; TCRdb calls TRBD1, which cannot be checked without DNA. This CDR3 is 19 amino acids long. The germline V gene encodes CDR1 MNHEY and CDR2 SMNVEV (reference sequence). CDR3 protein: CASSLFGTNYAARSDTQYF.

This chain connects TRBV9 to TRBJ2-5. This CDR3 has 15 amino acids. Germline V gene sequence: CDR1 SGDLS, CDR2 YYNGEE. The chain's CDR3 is CASGPSAAGTETQYF.

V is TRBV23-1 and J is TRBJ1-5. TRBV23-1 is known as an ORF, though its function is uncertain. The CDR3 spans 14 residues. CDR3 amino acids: CASSHEKAHQPQHF.

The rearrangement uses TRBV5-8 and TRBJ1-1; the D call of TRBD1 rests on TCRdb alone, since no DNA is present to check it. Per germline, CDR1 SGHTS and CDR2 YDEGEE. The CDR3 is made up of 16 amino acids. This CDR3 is CASSHPGTGGFTEAFF.

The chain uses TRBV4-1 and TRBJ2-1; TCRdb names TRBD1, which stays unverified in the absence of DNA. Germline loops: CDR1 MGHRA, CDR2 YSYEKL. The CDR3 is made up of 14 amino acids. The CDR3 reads CASSQGPLGNEQFF.

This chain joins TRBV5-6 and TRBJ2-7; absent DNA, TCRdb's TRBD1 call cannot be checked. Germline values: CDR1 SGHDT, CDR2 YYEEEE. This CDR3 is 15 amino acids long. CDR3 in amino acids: CASSLDRGSSYEQYF.

The CDR3 region is CASSFGTGGGYEQYF. The J gene is TRBJ2-7, the V gene TRBV5-1; the TRBD2 assignment by TCRdb is unverifiable without DNA. CDR3 length: 15 residues. The germline CDR1 and CDR2 sequences are SGHRS and YFSETQ.

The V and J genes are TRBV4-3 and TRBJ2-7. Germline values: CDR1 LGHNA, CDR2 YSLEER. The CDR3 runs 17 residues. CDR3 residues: CASSQDLGQYSFYEQYF.

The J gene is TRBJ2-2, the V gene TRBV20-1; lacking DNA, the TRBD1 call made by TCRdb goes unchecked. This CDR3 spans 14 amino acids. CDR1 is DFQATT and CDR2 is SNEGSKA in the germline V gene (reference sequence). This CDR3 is CSARAGGWDGELFF.

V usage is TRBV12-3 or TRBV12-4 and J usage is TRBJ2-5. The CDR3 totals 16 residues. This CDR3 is CASSPTETEYQETQYF.

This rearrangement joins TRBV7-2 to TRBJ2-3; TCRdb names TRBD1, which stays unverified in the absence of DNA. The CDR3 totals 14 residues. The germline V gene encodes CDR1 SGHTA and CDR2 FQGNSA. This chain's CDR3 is CASTQAGGTDTQYF. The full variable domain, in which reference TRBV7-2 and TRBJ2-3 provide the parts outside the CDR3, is GAGVSQSPSNKVTEKGKDVELRCDPISGHTALYWYRQSLGQGLEFLIYFQGNSAPDKSGLPSDRFSAERTGGSVSTLTIQRTQQEDSAVYLCASTQAGGTDTQYFGPGTRLTVL.

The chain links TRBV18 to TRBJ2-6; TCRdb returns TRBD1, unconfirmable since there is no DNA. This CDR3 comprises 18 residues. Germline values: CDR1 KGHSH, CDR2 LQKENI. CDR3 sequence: CASSPRDRHFSGANVLTF. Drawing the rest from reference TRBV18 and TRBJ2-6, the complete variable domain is NAGVMQNPRHLVRRRGQEARLRCSPMKGHSHVYWYRQLPEEGLKFMVYLQKENIIDESGMPKERFSAEFPKEGPSILRIQQVVRGDSAAYFCASSPRDRHFSGANVLTFGAGSRLTVL.

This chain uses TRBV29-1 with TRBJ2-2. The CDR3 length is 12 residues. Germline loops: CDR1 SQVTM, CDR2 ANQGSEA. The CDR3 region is CSVVQATGELFF.

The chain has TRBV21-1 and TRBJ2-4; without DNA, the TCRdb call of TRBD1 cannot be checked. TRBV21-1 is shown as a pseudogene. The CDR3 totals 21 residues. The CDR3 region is CASSKEGRGQTVGFRQNIQYF.

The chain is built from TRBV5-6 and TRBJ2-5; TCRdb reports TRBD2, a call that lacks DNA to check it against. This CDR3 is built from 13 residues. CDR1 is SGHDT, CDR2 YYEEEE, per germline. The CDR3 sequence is CASSPRQRETQYF.

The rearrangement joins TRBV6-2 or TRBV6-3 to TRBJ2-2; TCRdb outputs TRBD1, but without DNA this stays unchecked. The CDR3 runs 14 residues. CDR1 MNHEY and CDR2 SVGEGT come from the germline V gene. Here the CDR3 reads CASGGYRGIGELFF.